A selection of T cell receptor beta chains follows, all from one sample in a study of CXCR3-negative and CXCR3-positive naive CD8 T cells. TCRdb reprocessed the 5' RACE reads, keeping one entry per CDR3 protein, no DNA. The sample totals about 60,000 distinct CDR3 sequences. The sequenced sample consisted of naive CXCR3+ CD8+ T cells from blood. The receptors originated from a human donor in good health. Some clones in this sample may be carry-over from other donors' samples. The CDR3 runs from the conserved cysteine through the conserved F or W. Fields, in order: V gene, J gene, CDR3 protein.

>TRBV27|TRBJ1-2
CASSSDRTGFYGYTF
>TRBV29-1|TRBJ2-3
CSVAGTLTHPSTDTQYF
>TRBV29-1|TRBJ2-7
CSALSGQGFYEQYF
>TRBV27|TRBJ2-1
CASRNLRGLSYNEQFF
>TRBV7-8|TRBJ2-2
CASATTGPQAGELFF
>TRBV2|TRBJ1-5
CASSTTGLVTGLWGNQPQHF
>TRBV6-2/TRBV6-3|TRBJ2-3
CASSPRASGGTDTQYF
>TRBV14|TRBJ2-7
CAGGDRGLREQYF
>TRBV7-9|TRBJ2-3
CASGPRLAAEDTQYF
>TRBV9|TRBJ2-7
CASSTKGGTGDLSVGEQYF
>TRBV4-2|TRBJ1-2
CASSQDPGTGISYTF
>TRBV12-3/TRBV12-4|TRBJ1-2
CASSHPSRGDYGYTF
>TRBV6-5|TRBJ1-1
CASSQTGLDEAFF
>TRBV4-2|TRBJ1-5
CASSQVDGGNQPQHF
>TRBV20-1|TRBJ2-7
CSAREKRGAYEQYF
>TRBV20-1|TRBJ1-1
CSASDTGADTEAFF
>TRBV2|TRBJ1-2
CASSIGGGPNYGYTF
>TRBV4-2|TRBJ2-3
CASSQDPSTGDNTDTQYF
>TRBV4-3|TRBJ2-7
CASSQVRRQSDEQYF
>TRBV6-5|TRBJ2-5
CASRRTIQETQYF
>TRBV25-1|TRBJ1-1
CASSERANPGAFF
>TRBV7-9|TRBJ1-1
CASSSQQGPERTEAFF
>TRBV7-8|TRBJ2-7
CASSARVESYEQYF
>TRBV20-1|TRBJ2-7
CSARDLGIYYEQYF
>TRBV12-3/TRBV12-4|TRBJ2-5
CASSSLPQGAGETQYF
>TRBV4-2|TRBJ1-2
CASSQTVPNYGYTF
>TRBV7-9|TRBJ1-1
CASSGVSNTEAFF
>TRBV29-1|TRBJ1-6
CSVRTGTGSPLHF
>TRBV9|TRBJ1-2
CASSPGTANYGYTF
>TRBV27|TRBJ2-3
CASSFSGGPLTDTQYF
>TRBV9|TRBJ2-1
CASSASGGASYEQFF
>TRBV27|TRBJ2-2
CASSLFGHQNTGELFF
>TRBV7-8|TRBJ2-7
CASRGQAYEQYF
>TRBV29-1|TRBJ2-7
CSVGGLAGTSPSGEQYF
>TRBV7-9|TRBJ1-1
CASSLEGRTEAFF
>TRBV29-1|TRBJ2-1
CSVAPSGGYNEQFF
>TRBV3-1|TRBJ1-1
CASSQVIGPLNTEAFF
>TRBV7-3|TRBJ2-1
CASRGTGEYNEQFF
>TRBV21-1|TRBJ1-4
CASSKASGTQIHPTNEKLFF
>TRBV27|TRBJ2-2
CASSLETGELFF
>TRBV10-1|TRBJ1-1
CASSESSDRRSPWNTEAFF
>TRBV2|TRBJ2-3
CASILGGATTDTQYF
>TRBV10-3|TRBJ2-5
CGISESLTTQETQYF
>TRBV19|TRBJ1-1
CASSLPDRGSEAFF
>TRBV10-3|TRBJ2-7
CATLAQTMGPYEQYF
>TRBV7-2|TRBJ2-3
CASSLNLAGSTDTQYF
>TRBV15|TRBJ2-6
CATSRGVSGANVLTF